These T cell receptor beta chains were read from a single sample in a study of blood T cell repertoires in COVID-19. The method was immunoSEQ multiplex PCR; TCRdb's version includes in-frame clones alone and lacks a portion of them. The sample gives some 190,000 clones, 75% to 80% of which show up once; around 8.9% is in the top ten. The sequencing sample was made of peripheral blood. Receptors were obtained from a woman aged 45-65 years with active or convalescent COVID-19. The CDR3 runs from the conserved cysteine through the conserved F or W. Some rows have no size entry. The others give once, few or many, or a class for an expanded clone.

V	size	J	CDR3
TRBV19	NA	TRBJ1-2	CASKVDRDDGYTF
TRBV10-3	many	TRBJ2-7	CAISESAAYEQYF
TRBV7-8	NA	TRBJ2-3	CASSLWRGIQSTDTQYF
TRBV15	few	TRBJ1-2	CATSSLRQAWTYGYTF
TRBV19	NA	TRBJ1-5	CASSPRGDISNQPQHF
TRBV7-9	NA	TRBJ2-7	CASSLGSGYEQYF
TRBV11-2	NA	TRBJ1-3	CASSPGQSVLDTIYF
TRBV12-5	once	TRBJ2-3	CASGLLLAGSTDTQYF
TRBV11-3	NA	TRBJ1-3	CASSAGQGVSGGNTIYF
TRBV5-1	once	TRBJ1-1	CASSRTEGSMNTEAFF
TRBV7-3	once	TRBJ2-7	CASSPRGQGDEQYF
TRBV4-1	NA	TRBJ2-4	CASSQDLGGVAKNIQYF
TRBV29-1	NA	TRBJ1-4	CSAMMTGRNEKLFF
TRBV30	NA	TRBJ2-7	CAWSAGFSYEQYF
TRBV2	NA	TRBJ2-5	CASSERTNQETQYF
TRBV5-1	few	TRBJ2-1	CASSLVLSGGAIDEQFF
TRBV6-4	many	TRBJ2-1	CASSDLAGGRDEQFF
TRBV30	NA	TRBJ1-4	CAWSVRQGEKLFF